This T cell receptor beta chain was found in a study of metastatic and nonmetastatic thyroid tumors. None of the patients had undergone any treatment ahead of thyroid surgery. Trimming at V came to 8 bases and at J to 2 bases, leaving 8 bases not matched to a gene. CDR3 length: 14 residues. Looked up from germline, CDR1 is MNHNS and CDR2 is SASEGT. TCRdb re-clonotyped the PCR reads through MiXCR. The sample has roughly 20,000 clones; more than 35% are singletons. The chain employs TRBV6-1 and TRBJ2-7; 8 bases map to TRBD1. The receptor comes from a female donor with papillary thyroid cancer or a benign thyroid nodule (not recorded which). Some clones in this sample may be carry-over from other donors' samples. Sequencing was performed on tumor tissue. Written as DNA, the CDR3 is TGTGCCAGCGGCGGAGGACAGGGAACCTACGAGCAGTACTTC. Protein: CASGGGQGTYEQYF.